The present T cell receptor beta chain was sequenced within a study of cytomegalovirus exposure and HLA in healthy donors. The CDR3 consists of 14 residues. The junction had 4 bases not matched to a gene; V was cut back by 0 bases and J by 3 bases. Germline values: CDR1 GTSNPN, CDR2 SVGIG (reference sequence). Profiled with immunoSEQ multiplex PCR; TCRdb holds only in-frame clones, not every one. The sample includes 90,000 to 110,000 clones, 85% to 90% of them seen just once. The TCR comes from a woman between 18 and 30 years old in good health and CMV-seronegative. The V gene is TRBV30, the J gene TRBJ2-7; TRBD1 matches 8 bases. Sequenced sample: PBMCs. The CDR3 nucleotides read TGTGCCTGGAGTGTACCAGGGGGCCACTACGAGCAGTACTTC. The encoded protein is CAWSVPGGHYEQYF.